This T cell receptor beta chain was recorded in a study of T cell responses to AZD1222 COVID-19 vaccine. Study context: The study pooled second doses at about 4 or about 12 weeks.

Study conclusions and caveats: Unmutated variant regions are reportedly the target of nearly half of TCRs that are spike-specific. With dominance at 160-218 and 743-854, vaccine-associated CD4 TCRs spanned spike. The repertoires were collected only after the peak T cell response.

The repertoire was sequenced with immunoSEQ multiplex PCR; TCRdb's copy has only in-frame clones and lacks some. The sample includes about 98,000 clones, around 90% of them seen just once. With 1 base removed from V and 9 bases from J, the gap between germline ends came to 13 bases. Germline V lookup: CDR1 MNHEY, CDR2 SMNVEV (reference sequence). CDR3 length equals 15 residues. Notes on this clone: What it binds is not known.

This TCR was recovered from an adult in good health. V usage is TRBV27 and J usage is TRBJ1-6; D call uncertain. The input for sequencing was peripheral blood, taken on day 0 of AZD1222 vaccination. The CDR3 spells CASSLFEGKGSPLHF. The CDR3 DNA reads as TGTGCCAGCAGTTTATTTGAAGGGAAGGGTTCACCCCTCCACTTT.